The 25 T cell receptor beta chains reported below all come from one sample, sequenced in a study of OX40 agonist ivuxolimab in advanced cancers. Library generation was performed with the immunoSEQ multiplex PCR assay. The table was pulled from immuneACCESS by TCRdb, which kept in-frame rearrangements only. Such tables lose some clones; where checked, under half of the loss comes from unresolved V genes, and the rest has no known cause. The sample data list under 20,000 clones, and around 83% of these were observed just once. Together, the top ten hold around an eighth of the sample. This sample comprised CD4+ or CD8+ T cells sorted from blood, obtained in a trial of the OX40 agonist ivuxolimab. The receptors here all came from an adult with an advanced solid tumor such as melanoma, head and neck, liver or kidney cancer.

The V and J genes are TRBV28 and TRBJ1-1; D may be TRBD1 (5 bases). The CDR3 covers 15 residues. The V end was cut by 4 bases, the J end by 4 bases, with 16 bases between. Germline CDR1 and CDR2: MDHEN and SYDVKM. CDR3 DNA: TGTGCCAGCAGTTCTGACGGCTTGGGGGGCACTGAAGCTTTCTTT. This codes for CASSSDGLGGTEAFF.

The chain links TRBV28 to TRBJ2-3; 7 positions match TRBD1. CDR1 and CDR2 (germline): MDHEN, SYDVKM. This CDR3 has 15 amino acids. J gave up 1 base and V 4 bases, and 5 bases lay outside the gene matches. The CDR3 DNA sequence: TGTGCCAGCAGTTCCCGACAGGGTCGCACAGATACGCAGTATTTT. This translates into CASSSRQGRTDTQYF.

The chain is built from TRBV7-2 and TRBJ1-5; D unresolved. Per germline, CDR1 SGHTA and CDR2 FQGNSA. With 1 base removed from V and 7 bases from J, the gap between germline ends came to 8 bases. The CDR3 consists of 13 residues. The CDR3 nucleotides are TGTGCCAGCAGCTTAGAGGATAGGCAGCCCCAGCATTTT. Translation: CASSLEDRQPQHF.

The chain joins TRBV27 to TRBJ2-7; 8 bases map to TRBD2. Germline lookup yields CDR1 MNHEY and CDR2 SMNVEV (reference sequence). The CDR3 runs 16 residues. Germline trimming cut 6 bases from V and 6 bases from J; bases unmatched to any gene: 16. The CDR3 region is CASSSPPGGTCIEQYF. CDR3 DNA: TGTGCCAGCAGCTCCCCCCCGGGGGGGACCTGCATCGAGCAGTACTTC.

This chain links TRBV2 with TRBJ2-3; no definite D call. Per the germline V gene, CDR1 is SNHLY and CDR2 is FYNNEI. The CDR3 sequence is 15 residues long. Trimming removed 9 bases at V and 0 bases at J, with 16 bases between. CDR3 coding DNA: TGTGCCAGTAGGAGACAAGGGCCTAGCACAGATACGCAGTATTTT. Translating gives CASRRQGPSTDTQYF.

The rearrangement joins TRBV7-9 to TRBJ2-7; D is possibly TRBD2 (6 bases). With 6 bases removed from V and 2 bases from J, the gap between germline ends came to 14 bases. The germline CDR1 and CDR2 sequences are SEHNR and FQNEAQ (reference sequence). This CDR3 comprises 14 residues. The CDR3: CASRQAGTTYEQYF. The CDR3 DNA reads TGTGCCAGCAGACAGGCGGGAACCACCTACGAGCAGTACTTC.

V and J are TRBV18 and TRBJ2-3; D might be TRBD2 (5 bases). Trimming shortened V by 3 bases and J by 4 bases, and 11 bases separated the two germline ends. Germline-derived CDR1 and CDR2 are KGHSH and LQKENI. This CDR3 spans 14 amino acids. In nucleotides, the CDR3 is TGTGCCAGCTCACCGTTTGAGAGGGCAGATACGCAGTATTTT. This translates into CASSPFERADTQYF.

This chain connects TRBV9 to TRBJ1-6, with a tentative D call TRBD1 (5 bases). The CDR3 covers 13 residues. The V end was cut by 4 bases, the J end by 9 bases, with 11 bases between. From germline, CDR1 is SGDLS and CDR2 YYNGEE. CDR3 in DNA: TGTGCCAGCAGCCGGGGGGAGGGTTCACCCCTCCACTTT. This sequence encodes CASSRGEGSPLHF.

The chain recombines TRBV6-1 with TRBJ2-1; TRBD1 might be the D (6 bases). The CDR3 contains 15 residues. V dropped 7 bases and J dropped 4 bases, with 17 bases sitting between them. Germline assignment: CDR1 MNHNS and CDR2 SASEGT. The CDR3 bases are TGTGCCAGCACTCCCACAGGGAGACTTTACAATGAGCAGTTCTTC. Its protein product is CASTPTGRLYNEQFF.

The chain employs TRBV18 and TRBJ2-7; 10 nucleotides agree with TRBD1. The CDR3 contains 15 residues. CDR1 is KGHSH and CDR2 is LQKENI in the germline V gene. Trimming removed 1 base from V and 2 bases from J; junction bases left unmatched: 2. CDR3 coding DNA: TGTGCCAGCTCACCACAGGGACAGGGGACCTACGAGCAGTACTTC. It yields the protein CASSPQGQGTYEQYF.

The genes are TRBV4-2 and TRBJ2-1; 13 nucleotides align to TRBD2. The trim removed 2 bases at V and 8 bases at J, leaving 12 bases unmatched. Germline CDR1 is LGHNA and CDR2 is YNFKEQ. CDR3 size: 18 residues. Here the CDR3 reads CASSQRTSGGFGFDEQFF. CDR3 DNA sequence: TGTGCCAGCAGCCAAAGGACTAGCGGGGGATTCGGTTTCGATGAGCAGTTCTTC.

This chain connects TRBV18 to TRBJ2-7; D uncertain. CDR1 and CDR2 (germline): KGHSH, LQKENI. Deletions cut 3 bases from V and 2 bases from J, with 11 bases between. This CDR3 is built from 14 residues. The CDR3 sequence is CASSPGRVPYEQYF. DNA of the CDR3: TGTGCCAGCTCACCGGGAAGGGTACCCTACGAGCAGTACTTC.

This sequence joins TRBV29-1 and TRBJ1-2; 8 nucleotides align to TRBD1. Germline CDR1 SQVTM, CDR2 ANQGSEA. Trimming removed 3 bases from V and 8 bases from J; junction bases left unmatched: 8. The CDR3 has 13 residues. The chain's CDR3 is CSVERTGLWGYTF. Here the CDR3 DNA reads TGCAGCGTTGAGAGGACAGGGTTGTGGGGCTACACCTTC.

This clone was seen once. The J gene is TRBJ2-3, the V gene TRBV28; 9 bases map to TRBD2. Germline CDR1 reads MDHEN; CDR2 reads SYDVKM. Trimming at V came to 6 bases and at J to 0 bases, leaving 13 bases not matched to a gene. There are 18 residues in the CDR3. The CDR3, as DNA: TGTGCCAGCAGACCTTCGGCGGGAGGGTTTGGTAGCACAGATACGCAGTATTTT. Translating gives CASRPSAGGFGSTDTQYF.

The CDR3 protein is CASSFTTSGSFPDTQYF. The DNA of the CDR3 is TGTGCCAGCAGCTTCACAACTAGCGGGAGTTTCCCAGATACGCAGTATTTT. The chain joins TRBV7-3 to TRBJ2-3, with 11 nucleotides matching TRBD2. CDR1 and CDR2 from the germline V gene are SGHTA and FQGTGA. J was trimmed by 4 bases and V by 3 bases; bases with no gene match: 9. The CDR3 is made up of 17 amino acids.

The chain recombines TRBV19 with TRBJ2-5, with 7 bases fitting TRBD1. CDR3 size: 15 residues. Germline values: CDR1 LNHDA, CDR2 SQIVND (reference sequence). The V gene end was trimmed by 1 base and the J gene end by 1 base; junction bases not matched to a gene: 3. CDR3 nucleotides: TGTGCCAGTAGTATAGGAGGGACAGTCCAAGAGACCCAGTACTTC. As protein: CASSIGGTVQETQYF.

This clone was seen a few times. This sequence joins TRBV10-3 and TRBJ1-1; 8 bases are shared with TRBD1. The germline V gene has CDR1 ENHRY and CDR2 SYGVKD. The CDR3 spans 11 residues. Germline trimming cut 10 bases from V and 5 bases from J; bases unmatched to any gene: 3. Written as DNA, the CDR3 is TGTGCCACGACAGGGGTAACTGAAGCTTTCTTT. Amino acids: CATTGVTEAFF.

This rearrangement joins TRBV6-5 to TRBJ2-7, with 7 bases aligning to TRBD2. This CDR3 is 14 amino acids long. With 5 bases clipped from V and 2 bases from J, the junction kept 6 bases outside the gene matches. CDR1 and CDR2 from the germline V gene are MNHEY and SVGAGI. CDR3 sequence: CASSPQGGAYEQYF. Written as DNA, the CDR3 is TGTGCCAGCAGTCCCCAGGGAGGGGCCTACGAGCAGTACTTC.

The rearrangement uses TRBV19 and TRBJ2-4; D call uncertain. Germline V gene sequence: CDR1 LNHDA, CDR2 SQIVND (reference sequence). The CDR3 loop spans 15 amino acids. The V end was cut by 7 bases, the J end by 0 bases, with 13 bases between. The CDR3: CASMGGSPAKNIQYF. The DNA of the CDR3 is TGTGCCAGTATGGGTGGCAGCCCAGCCAAAAACATTCAGTACTTC.

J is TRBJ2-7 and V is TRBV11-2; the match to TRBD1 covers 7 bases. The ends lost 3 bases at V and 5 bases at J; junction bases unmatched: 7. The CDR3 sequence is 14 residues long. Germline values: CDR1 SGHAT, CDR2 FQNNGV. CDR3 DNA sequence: TGTGCCAGCAGCTTCGCAGGGGGTATGAACGAGCAGTACTTC. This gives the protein CASSFAGGMNEQYF.

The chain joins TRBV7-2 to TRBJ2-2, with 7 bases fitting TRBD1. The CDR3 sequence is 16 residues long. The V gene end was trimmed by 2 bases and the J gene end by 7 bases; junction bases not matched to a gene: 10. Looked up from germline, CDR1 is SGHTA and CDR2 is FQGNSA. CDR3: CASSLSTGVKSGELFF. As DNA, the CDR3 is TGTGCCAGCAGCTTAAGTACAGGGGTAAAAAGCGGGGAGCTGTTTTTT.

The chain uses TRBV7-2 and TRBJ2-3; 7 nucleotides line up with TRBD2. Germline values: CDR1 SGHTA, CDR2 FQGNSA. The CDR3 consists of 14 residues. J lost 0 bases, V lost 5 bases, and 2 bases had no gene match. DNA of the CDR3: TGTGCCAGCAGCGCTAGCGGAAGCACAGATACGCAGTATTTT. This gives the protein CASSASGSTDTQYF.

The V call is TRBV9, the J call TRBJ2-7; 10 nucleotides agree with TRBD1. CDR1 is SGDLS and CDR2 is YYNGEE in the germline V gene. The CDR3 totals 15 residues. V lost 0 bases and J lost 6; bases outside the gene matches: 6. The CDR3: CASSVVGQGFGEQYF. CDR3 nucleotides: TGTGCCAGCAGCGTAGTGGGACAGGGGTTTGGCGAGCAGTACTTC.

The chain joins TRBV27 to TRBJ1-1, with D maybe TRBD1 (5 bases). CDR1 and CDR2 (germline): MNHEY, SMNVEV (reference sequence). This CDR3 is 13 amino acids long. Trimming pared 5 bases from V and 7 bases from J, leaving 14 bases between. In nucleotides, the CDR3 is TGTGCCAGCAGTCCCAGGTGGGGGAATGAAGCTTTCTTT. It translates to CASSPRWGNEAFF.

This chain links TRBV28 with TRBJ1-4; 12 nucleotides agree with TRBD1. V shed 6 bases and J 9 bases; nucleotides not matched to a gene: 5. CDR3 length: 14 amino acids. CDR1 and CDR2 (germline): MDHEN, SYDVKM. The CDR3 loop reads CASSPGQGAKKLFF. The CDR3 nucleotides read TGTGCCAGCAGCCCGGGACAGGGGGCTAAAAAACTGTTTTTT.